The 22 T cell receptor beta chains given below trace back to one sample, sequenced in a study of T-cell reconstitution after alpha-beta-depleted transplantation in children. Unique molecular identifiers were built into the TCRbeta library. TCRdb analysed the PCR reads with MiXCR anew, one entry per CDR3 protein. The repertoire consists of about 610,000 distinct CDR3 sequences, with roughly a tenth occurring once and the leading ten covering less than 5%. Source: PBMCs from the stem cell graft donor, taken from the stem cell graft. Receptors were obtained from a human donor who donated a stem cell graft to a child with acute myeloid leukemia.

The table lists this clonotype with a few counts. CDR3 region: CASSVRDDGYTF. The CDR3 nucleotides read TGTGCCAGCAGTGTCAGGGACGATGGCTACACCTTC. V gene TRBV12-3 or TRBV12-4 combines with J gene TRBJ1-2; D possibly corresponds to TRBD1 (5 bases). V lost 5 bases and J 6 bases, leaving 10 bases between the germline ends. The CDR3 runs to 12 residues.

The chain recombines TRBV7-9 with TRBJ1-1, with a tentative D call TRBD1 (5 bases). Trimming stripped 5 bases from V and 2 bases from J, with 12 bases between. This CDR3 comprises 14 residues. In germline, CDR1 is SEHNR, CDR2 FQNEAQ (reference sequence). The chain's CDR3 is CASSHPGVNTEAFF. The CDR3 DNA reads TGTGCCAGCAGCCATCCGGGGGTAAACACTGAAGCTTTCTTT.

The gene calls are TRBV4-3 and TRBJ2-1; 10 bases line up with TRBD2. V shed 3 bases and J 4 bases; nucleotides not matched to a gene: 3. There are 15 residues in the CDR3. CDR1 LGHNA and CDR2 YSLEER come from the germline V gene. The CDR3: CASSQGLARYNEQFF. Here the CDR3 DNA reads TGCGCCAGCAGCCAGGGACTAGCGCGGTACAATGAGCAGTTCTTC.

The table lists this clonotype with a few counts. This rearrangement joins TRBV12-3 or TRBV12-4 to TRBJ1-5; no reliable D call. V dropped 3 bases and J dropped 3 bases, with 12 bases sitting between them. The length of the CDR3 is 15 residues. CDR3 DNA sequence: TGTGCCAGCAGTTTCAACATGGACCTCAATCAGCCCCAGCATTTT. Residues: CASSFNMDLNQPQHF.

This clonotype was observed many times. This chain links TRBV29-1 with TRBJ2-7; 10 bases line up with TRBD1. Germline values: CDR1 SQVTM, CDR2 ANQGSEA. Losses at the gene ends were 6 bases for V and 9 bases for J; bases not matched to a gene: 11. This CDR3 is 13 amino acids long. This chain's CDR3 is CSVAGTGEIGQYF. DNA for the CDR3: TGCAGCGTCGCCGGGACAGGGGAAATTGGGCAGTACTTC.

This chain links TRBV5-1 with TRBJ2-1, with TRBD2 identical over 13 bases. This CDR3 region has 14 residues. From germline, CDR1 is SGHRS and CDR2 YFSETQ. V gave up 7 bases and J gave up 6 bases; unmatched junction bases: 4. CDR3 protein: CASWTSGRPNEQFF. CDR3 DNA sequence: TGCGCCAGCTGGACTAGCGGGAGACCCAATGAGCAGTTCTTC.

The rearrangement uses TRBV20-1 and TRBJ1-2; no clear D gene. V was trimmed by 6 bases and J by 5 bases, leaving 25 bases between them. There are 16 residues in the CDR3. Germline V lookup: CDR1 DFQATT, CDR2 SNEGSKA (reference sequence). The CDR3 loop reads CSARVFARNSKYGYTF. The CDR3 DNA sequence: TGCAGTGCCCGCGTCTTCGCAAGGAATAGTAAATATGGCTACACCTTC.

This clonotype was seen a few times. A read error may account for a junction end that differs from germline. This chain links TRBV24-1 with TRBJ2-2, with a weak D call TRBD2 (5 bases). This CDR3 comprises 15 residues. Germline lookup yields CDR1 KGHDR and CDR2 SFDVKD. CDR3 residues: CATRPTGTNAGELFF. In DNA form, the CDR3 reads TGTGCCACCCGCCCGACGGGAACGAACGCCGGGGAGCTGTTTTTT.

This clonotype was seen many times. The rearrangement joins TRBV15 to TRBJ2-1, with D maybe TRBD2 (5 bases). The CDR3 extends over 13 amino acids. Deletions cut 8 bases from V and 4 bases from J, with 12 bases between. CDR1 is LNHNV, CDR2 YYDKDF, per germline (reference sequence). CDR3 sequence reads: CATDGIRYNEQFF. In nucleotides, the CDR3 is TGTGCCACCGACGGGATACGATACAATGAGCAGTTCTTC.

This clonotype was seen many times. This chain's CDR3 is CASSGGLAAGNEQFF. CDR3 coding DNA: TGTGCCAGCAGCGGCGGACTAGCGGCTGGCAATGAGCAGTTCTTC. The chain has TRBV9 and TRBJ2-1; 10 bases map to TRBD2. The CDR3 consists of 15 residues. V dropped 3 bases and J dropped 6; count of bases not matched to a gene: 6. Germline CDR1 is SGDLS and CDR2 is YYNGEE.

In nucleotides, the CDR3 is TGTGCCAGCAGCTCTGCAGGGGGAGCCACCGGGGAGCTGTTTTTT. It translates to CASSSAGGATGELFF. The V and J genes are TRBV7-3 and TRBJ2-2; the match to TRBD1 covers 7 bases. CDR1 and CDR2 from the germline V gene are SGHTA and FQGTGA. CDR3 length: 15 amino acids. V lost 4 bases, J lost 4 bases, and 6 bases stayed unmatched.

The gene calls are TRBV11-1 and TRBJ2-2, with 11 bases aligning to TRBD2. This CDR3 has 18 amino acids. The germline V gene has CDR1 SGHAT and CDR2 FQDESV (reference sequence). Unmatched junction bases numbered 9, after V lost 5 bases and J lost 1 base. The CDR3 loop is CASSPGLAGPRNTGELFF. In DNA, the CDR3 is TGTGCCAGCAGCCCCGGACTAGCGGGCCCAAGGAACACCGGGGAGCTGTTTTTT. The whole variable domain, filled in from reference TRBV11-1 and TRBJ2-2, reads EAEVAQSPRYKITEKSQAVAFWCDPISGHATLYWYRQILGQGPELLVQFQDESVVDDSQLPKDRFSAERLKGVDSTLKIQPAELGDSAMYLCASSPGLAGPRNTGELFFGEGSRLTVL.

This clonotype has ten or more counts. The rearrangement joins TRBV29-1 to TRBJ2-1, with D maybe TRBD2 (5 bases). CDR3 size: 11 residues. V was shortened by 7 bases and J by 8 bases, with 12 bases between the two germline ends. Germline CDR1 reads SQVTM; CDR2 reads ANQGSEA. CDR3 region: CSGMSGDEQFF. The CDR3 bases are TGCAGCGGGATGTCCGGGGATGAGCAGTTCTTC.

This clonotype was seen more than once but under ten times. Here the CDR3 reads CASRGRSYGYTF. The DNA for the CDR3 is TGTGCCAGCAGAGGGAGGTCCTATGGCTACACCTTC. The V call is TRBV9, the J call TRBJ1-2; no clear D gene. The CDR3 has 12 residues. V shed 5 bases and J shed 4 bases, with 9 bases lying between them. The V gene's germline CDR1 is SGDLS and CDR2 YYNGEE.

In its sample, this clonotype was seen once. The chain is built from TRBV2 and TRBJ2-1; 14 bases map to TRBD2. V shed 5 bases and J 8 bases; nucleotides not matched to a gene: 8. CDR3 length equals 16 residues. Per germline, CDR1 SNHLY and CDR2 FYNNEI. CDR3 region: CASSPGTSGSSHEQFF. The CDR3 DNA reads as TGTGCCAGCAGTCCAGGGACTAGCGGGAGTTCCCATGAGCAGTTCTTC.

This clonotype was found a few times. The chain joins TRBV5-1 to TRBJ2-3, with 13 bases lining up with TRBD2. The CDR3 runs to 18 residues. Germline values: CDR1 SGHRS, CDR2 YFSETQ. Germline trimming cut 0 bases from V and 6 bases from J; bases unmatched to any gene: 10. The CDR3 nucleotides read TGCGCCAGCAGCTTGGGACTAGCGGGAGGTGTCCGGTGGGATACGCAGTATTTT. Translation gives CASSLGLAGGVRWDTQYF.

In this sample, this clonotype turned up many times. The rearrangement uses TRBV29-1 and TRBJ2-7; 7 nucleotides match TRBD1. The CDR3 runs to 11 residues. V was clipped by 4 bases and J by 5 bases; unmatched bases: 2. CDR1 is SQVTM, CDR2 ANQGSEA, per germline. The CDR3 loop reads CSVGTGDEQYF. CDR3 DNA sequence: TGCAGCGTTGGTACAGGGGACGAGCAGTACTTC.

This chain links TRBV20-1 with TRBJ2-1; weak D call: TRBD2 (6 bases). Germline V gene sequence: CDR1 DFQATT, CDR2 SNEGSKA (reference sequence). The CDR3 consists of 10 residues. The ends were cut back, 7 bases at V and 7 bases at J, with 8 bases in the middle. The CDR3: CSGRENEQFF. The CDR3 coding sequence is TGCAGTGGACGGGAGAATGAGCAGTTCTTC.

This clonotype was recorded many times. V and J are TRBV6-2 or TRBV6-3 and TRBJ2-1; tentative D call: TRBD2 (5 bases). CDR1 and CDR2 (germline): MNHEY, SVGEGT. This CDR3 spans 13 amino acids. V lost 6 bases to trimming and J lost 9 bases, with 15 bases between them. CDR3 nucleotide sequence: TGTGCCAGCAGCGCCACCCGCGCGGGTGAGCAGTTCTTC. It yields the protein CASSATRAGEQFF.

The V call is TRBV7-2, the J call TRBJ2-1; possibly TRBD1 or TRBD2 for D (5 bases each). The V end was cut by 5 bases, the J end by 9 bases, with 20 bases between. This CDR3 region has 15 residues. Looked up from germline, CDR1 is SGHTA and CDR2 is FQGNSA. The CDR3 nucleotides are TGTGCCAGCAGCAGGGCTTTGGGACCCCCCATTGAGCAGTTCTTC. It is translated as CASSRALGPPIEQFF. Full variable domain (remainder filled in from reference TRBV7-2 and TRBJ2-1): GAGVSQSPSNKVTEKGKDVELRCDPISGHTALYWYRQSLGQGLEFLIYFQGNSAPDKSGLPSDRFSAERTGGSVSTLTIQRTQQEDSAVYLCASSRALGPPIEQFFGPGTRLTVL.

This clonotype was recorded only once. V is TRBV19 and J is TRBJ2-6; no clear D gene. CDR3 length equals 15 residues. Germline V gives CDR1 LNHDA, CDR2 SQIVND (reference sequence). V was clipped by 1 base and J by 4 bases, with 8 bases between them. The CDR3 here is CASSIVGWGANVLTF. CDR3 sequence (DNA): TGTGCCAGTAGTATAGTGGGGTGGGGGGCCAACGTCCTGACTTTC.

This chain connects TRBV7-2 to TRBJ2-5; 8 nucleotides agree with TRBD2. Germline V lookup: CDR1 SGHTA, CDR2 FQGNSA. CDR3 length: 14 residues. V shed 1 base and J 5 bases; nucleotides not matched to a gene: 3. The CDR3 loop reads CASSLDGRGETQYF. The CDR3 DNA sequence: TGTGCCAGCAGCTTAGACGGGAGGGGGGAGACCCAGTACTTC.